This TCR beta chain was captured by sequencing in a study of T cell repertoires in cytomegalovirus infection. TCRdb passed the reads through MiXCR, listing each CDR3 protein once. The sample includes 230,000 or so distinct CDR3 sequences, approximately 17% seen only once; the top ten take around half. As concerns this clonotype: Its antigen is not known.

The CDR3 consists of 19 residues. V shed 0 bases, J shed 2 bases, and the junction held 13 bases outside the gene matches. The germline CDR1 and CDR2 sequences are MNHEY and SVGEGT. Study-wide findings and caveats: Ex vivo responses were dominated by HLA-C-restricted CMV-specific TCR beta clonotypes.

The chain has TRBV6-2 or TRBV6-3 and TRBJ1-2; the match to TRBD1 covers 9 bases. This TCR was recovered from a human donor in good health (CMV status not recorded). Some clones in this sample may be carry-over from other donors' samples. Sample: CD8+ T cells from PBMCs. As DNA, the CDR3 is TGTGCCAGCAGTTACTCCAGCGGAGAGGGACAGGGTCAAAACTATGGCTACACCTTC. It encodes CASSYSSGEGQGQNYGYTF.